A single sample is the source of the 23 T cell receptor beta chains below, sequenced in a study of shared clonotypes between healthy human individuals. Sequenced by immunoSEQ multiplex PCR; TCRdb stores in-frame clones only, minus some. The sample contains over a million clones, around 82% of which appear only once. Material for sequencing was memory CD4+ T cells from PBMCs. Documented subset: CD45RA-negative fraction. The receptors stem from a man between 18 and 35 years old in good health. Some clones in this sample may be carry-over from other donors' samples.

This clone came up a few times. CDR3 residues: CASSQDSGSVTGELFF. Written as DNA, the CDR3 is TGTGCCAGCAGCCAGGATAGCGGGAGCGTCACCGGGGAGCTGTTTTTT. The chain couples TRBV4-2 to TRBJ2-2; TRBD2 matches 9 bases. Trimming at V came to 3 bases and at J to 4 bases, leaving 6 bases not matched to a gene. Germline V gives CDR1 LGHNA, CDR2 YNFKEQ. The CDR3 extends over 16 amino acids.

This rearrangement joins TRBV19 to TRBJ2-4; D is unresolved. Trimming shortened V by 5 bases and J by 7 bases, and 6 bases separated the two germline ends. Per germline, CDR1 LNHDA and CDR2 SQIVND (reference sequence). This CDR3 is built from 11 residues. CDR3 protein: CASSDRNIQYF. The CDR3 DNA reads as TGTGCCAGTAGTGACCGGAACATTCAGTACTTC.

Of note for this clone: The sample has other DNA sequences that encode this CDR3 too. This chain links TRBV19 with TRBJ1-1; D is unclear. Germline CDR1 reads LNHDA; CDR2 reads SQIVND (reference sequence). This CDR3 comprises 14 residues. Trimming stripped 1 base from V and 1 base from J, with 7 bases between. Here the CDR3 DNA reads TGTGCCAGTAGTATAGGACGGACGAACACTGAAGCTTTCTTT. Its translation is CASSIGRTNTEAFF. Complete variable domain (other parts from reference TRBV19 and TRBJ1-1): DGGITQSPKYLFRKEGQNVTLSCEQNLNHDAMYWYRQDPGQGLRLIYYSQIVNDFQKGDIAEGYSVSREKKESFPLTVTSAQKNPTAFYLCASSIGRTNTEAFFGQGTRLTVV.

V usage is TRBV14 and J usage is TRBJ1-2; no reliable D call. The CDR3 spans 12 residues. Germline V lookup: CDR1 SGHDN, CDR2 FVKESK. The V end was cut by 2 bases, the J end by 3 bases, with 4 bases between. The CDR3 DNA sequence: TGTGCCAGCAGCCAAAATTACTATGGCTACACCTTC. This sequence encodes CASSQNYYGYTF.

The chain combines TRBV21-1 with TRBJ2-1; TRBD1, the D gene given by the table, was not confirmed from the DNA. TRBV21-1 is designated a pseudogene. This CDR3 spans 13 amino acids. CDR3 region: CASTIYRGRGLFF. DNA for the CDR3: TGTGCCAGCACCATCTACCGTGGCAGGGGGTTGTTCTTC.

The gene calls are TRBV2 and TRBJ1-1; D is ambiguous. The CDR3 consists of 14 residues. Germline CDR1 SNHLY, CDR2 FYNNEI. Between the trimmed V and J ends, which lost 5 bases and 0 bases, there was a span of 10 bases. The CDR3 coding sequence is TGTGCCAGCAGTTTTCTACTTTTGAACACTGAAGCTTTCTTT. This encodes CASSFLLLNTEAFF.

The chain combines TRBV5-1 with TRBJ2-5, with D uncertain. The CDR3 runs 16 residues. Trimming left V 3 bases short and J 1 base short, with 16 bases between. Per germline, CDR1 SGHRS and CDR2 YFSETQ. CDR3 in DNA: TGCGCCAGCAGCTACTATGGGTCAGCTTCCCAAGAGACCCAGTACTTC. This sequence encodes CASSYYGSASQETQYF.

CDR3 sequence: CASSDPRGGTSYEQYF. The CDR3 DNA is TGTGCCAGCAGTGACCCGAGAGGGGGCACCTCCTACGAGCAGTACTTC. This chain joins TRBV6-1 and TRBJ2-7, with TRBD1 matching over 7 bases. The germline CDR1 and CDR2 sequences are MNHNS and SASEGT. The V gene end was trimmed by 3 bases and the J gene end by 0 bases; junction bases not matched to a gene: 8. The CDR3 length is 16 residues.

Written as DNA, the CDR3 is TGTGCCAGCAGCCGTGGGTGGGGCGATGGCTACACCTTC. Amino acids: CASSRGWGDGYTF. The chain recombines TRBV5-6 with TRBJ1-2; the D gene is possibly TRBD1 (5 bases). In germline, CDR1 is SGHDT, CDR2 YYEEEE. The length of the CDR3 is 13 residues. With 4 bases removed from V and 6 bases from J, the gap between germline ends came to 13 bases.

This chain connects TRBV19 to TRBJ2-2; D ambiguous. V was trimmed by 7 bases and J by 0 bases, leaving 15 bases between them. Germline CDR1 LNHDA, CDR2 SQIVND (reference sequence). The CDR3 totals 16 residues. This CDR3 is CASTRWATANTGELFF. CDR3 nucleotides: TGTGCCAGTACCCGCTGGGCAACCGCGAACACCGGGGAGCTGTTTTTT.

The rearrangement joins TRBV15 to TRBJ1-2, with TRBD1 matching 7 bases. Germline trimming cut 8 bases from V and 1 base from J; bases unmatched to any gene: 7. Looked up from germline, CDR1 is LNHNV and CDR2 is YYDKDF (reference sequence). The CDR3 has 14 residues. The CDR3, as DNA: TGTGCCACCTCCCAGGGGGGACTTAACTATGGCTACACCTTC. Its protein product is CATSQGGLNYGYTF. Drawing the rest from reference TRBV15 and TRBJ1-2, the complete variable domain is DAMVIQNPRYQVTQFGKPVTLSCSQTLNHNVMYWYQQKSSQAPKLLFHYYDKDFNNEADTPDNFQSRRPNTSFCFLDIRSPGLGDTAMYLCATSQGGLNYGYTFGSGTRLTVV.

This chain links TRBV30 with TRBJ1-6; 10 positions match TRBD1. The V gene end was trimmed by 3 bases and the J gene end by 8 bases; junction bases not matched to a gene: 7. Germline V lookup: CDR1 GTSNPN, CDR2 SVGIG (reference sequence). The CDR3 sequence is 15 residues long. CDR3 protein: CAWRRDRGFDSPLHF. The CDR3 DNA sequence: TGTGCCTGGAGGAGGGACAGGGGTTTCGATTCACCCCTCCACTTT.

The CDR3 sequence is CASSTRQGGLVETQYF. The CDR3 nucleotides read TGTGCCAGCAGCACCAGACAGGGGGGGTTGGTAGAGACCCAGTACTTC. The chain has TRBV13 and TRBJ2-5; 9 nucleotides align to TRBD1. The junction had 11 bases not matched to a gene; V was cut back by 5 bases and J by 4 bases. CDR3 size: 16 residues. Germline assignment: CDR1 PRHDT and CDR2 FYEKMQ (reference sequence).

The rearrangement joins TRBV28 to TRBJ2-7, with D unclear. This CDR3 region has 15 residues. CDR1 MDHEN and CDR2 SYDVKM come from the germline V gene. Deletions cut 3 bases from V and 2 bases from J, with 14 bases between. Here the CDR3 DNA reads TGTGCCAGCAGTTTCGGAAATGACGGTACCTACGAGCAGTACTTC. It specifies CASSFGNDGTYEQYF.

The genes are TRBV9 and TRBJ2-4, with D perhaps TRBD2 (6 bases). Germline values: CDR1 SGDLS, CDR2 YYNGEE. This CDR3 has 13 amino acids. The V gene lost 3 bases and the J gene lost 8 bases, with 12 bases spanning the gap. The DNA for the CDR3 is TGTGCCAGCAGCGGTCGGGAGAGGGACATTCAGTACTTC. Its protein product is CASSGRERDIQYF.

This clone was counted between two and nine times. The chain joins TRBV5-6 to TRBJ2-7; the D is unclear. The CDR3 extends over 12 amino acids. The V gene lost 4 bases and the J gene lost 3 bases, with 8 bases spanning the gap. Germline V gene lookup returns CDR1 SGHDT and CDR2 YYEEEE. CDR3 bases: TGTGCCAGCAGCATAGGCTACTACGAGCAGTACTTC. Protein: CASSIGYYEQYF.

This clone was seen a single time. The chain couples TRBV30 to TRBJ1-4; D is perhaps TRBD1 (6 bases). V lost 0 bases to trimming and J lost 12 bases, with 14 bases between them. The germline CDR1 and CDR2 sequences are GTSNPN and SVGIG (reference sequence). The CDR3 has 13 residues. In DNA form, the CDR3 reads TGTGCCTGGAGTGTCGGGGGGCGGGCACAACTGTTTTTT. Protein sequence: CAWSVGGRAQLFF.

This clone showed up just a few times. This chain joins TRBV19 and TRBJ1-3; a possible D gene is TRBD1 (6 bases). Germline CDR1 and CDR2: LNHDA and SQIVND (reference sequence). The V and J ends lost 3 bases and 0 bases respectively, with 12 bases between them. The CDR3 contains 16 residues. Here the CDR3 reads CASSILLDSSGNTIYF. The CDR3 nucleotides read TGTGCCAGTAGTATTCTTCTGGACAGCTCTGGAAACACCATATATTTT.

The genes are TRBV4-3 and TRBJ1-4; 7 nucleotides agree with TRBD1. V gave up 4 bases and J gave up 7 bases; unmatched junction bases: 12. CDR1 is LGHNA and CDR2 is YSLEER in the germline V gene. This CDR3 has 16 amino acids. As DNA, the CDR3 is TGCGCCAGCAGCCGCCAAATCCAGGGGGGAGGTGAAAAACTGTTTTTT. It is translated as CASSRQIQGGGEKLFF.

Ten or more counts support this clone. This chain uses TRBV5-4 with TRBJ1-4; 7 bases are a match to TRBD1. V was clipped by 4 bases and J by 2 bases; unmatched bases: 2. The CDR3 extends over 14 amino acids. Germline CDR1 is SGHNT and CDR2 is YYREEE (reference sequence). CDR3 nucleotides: TGTGCCAGCAGCCTCAGGGGGACTAATGAAAAACTGTTTTTT. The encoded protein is CASSLRGTNEKLFF.

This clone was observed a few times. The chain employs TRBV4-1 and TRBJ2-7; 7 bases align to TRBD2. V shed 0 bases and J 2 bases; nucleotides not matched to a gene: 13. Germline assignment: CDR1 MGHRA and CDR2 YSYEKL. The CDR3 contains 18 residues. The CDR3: CASSQEEWEGSGPYEQYF. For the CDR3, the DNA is TGCGCCAGCAGCCAAGAAGAATGGGAGGGTAGCGGACCCTACGAGCAGTACTTC.

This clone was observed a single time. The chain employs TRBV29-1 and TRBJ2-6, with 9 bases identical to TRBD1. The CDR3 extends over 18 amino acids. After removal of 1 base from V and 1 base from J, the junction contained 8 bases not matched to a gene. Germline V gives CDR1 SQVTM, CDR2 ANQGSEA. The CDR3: CSVEGGTGYESGANVLTF. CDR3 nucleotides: TGCAGCGTTGAAGGGGGGACAGGGTACGAATCTGGGGCCAACGTCCTGACTTTC.

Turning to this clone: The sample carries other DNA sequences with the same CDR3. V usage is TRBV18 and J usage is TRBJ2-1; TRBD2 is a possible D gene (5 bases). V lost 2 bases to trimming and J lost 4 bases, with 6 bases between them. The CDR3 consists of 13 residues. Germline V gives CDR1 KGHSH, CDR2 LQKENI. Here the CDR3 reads CASSPEGYNEQFF. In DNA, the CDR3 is TGTGCCAGCTCACCAGAGGGTTACAATGAGCAGTTCTTC.